This is a list of T cell receptor beta chains from one sample in a study of cytomegalovirus exposure and HLA in healthy donors. Generated by immunoSEQ multiplex PCR, the TCRdb table keeps only in-frame clones and is missing some. Of 100,000 or so clones in the sample, about 88% were seen once. Sequencing was done on a sample of PBMCs. Every receptor here comes from a woman younger than 30 in good health and CMV-seropositive. The CDR3 runs from the conserved cysteine through the conserved F or W. Each record gives: V gene, clone size, J gene, D gene, CDR3 protein, CDR3 DNA. A D gene is named only where the DNA matches it firmly. Only some rows state a clone size, as once, few, many or a class for expanded clones.

TRBV30,few,TRBJ1-2,TRBD1,CAWSSGGAGYTF,TGTGCCTGGAGTTCAGGGGGCGCGGGCTACACCTTC
TRBV6-1,-,TRBJ1-5,-,CASSEQKESNQPQHF,TGTGCCAGCAGTGAACAAAAGGAGAGCAATCAGCCCCAGCATTTT
TRBV6-5,-,TRBJ1-5,-,CASSYIGGQPQHF,TGTGCCAGCAGTTACATCGGCGGGCAGCCCCAGCATTTT
TRBV9,-,TRBJ2-3,TRBD2,CASSAGLAAKDTQYF,TGTGCCAGCAGCGCCGGACTAGCGGCGAAAGATACGCAGTATTTT
TRBV5-1,-,TRBJ2-3,TRBD2,CASSLNPSGRAGADTQYF,TGCGCCAGCAGCTTGAATCCTAGCGGGAGGGCGGGCGCAGATACGCAGTATTTT
TRBV19,-,TRBJ2-2,TRBD1,CASSTQGARTGELFF,TGTGCCAGTAGTACTCAGGGGGCGCGGACCGGGGAGCTGTTTTTT
TRBV28,few,TRBJ2-5,-,CASSPLGGRETQYF,TGTGCCAGCAGTCCTCTTGGCGGGCGAGAGACCCAGTACTTC
TRBV28,-,TRBJ2-5,-,CASSRRQGGSETQYF,TGTGCCAGCAGTAGGCGCCAGGGTGGCTCGGAGACCCAGTACTTC
TRBV11-2,-,TRBJ1-5,-,CASSLGLAGGTQPQHF,TGTGCCAGCAGCTTAGGTCTCGCGGGGGGCACTCAGCCCCAGCATTTT
TRBV7-2,-,TRBJ1-5,-,CASSSQGLWSNQPQHF,TGTGCCAGCAGCTCACAGGGCCTCTGGAGCAATCAGCCCCAGCATTTT
TRBV5-1,-,TRBJ2-7,TRBD1,CASSSGTGGYEQYF,TGCGCCAGCAGCTCCGGGACAGGGGGCTACGAGCAGTACTTC
TRBV4-1,-,TRBJ2-4,TRBD1,CASSFRQGLNIQYF,TGCGCCAGCAGCTTTCGACAGGGATTGAACATTCAGTACTTC
TRBV6-5,-,TRBJ2-1,-,CASSPPPGEGDEQFF,TGTGCCAGCAGTCCCCCCCCAGGGGAGGGGGATGAGCAGTTCTTC
TRBV5-1,-,TRBJ2-7,-,CASSFNAAYEQYF,TGCGCCAGCAGCTTTAACGCGGCCTACGAGCAGTACTTC
TRBV11-2,-,TRBJ2-1,TRBD2,CASSFLTSGPYNEQFF,TGTGCCAGCAGCTTCCTAACTAGCGGACCGTACAATGAGCAGTTCTTC
TRBV11-2,few,TRBJ1-6,-,CASSGGHYNSPLHF,TGTGCCAGCAGCGGGGGACACTATAATTCACCCCTCCACTTT
TRBV11-2,-,TRBJ2-1,-,CASSPRRDRNEQFF,TGTGCCAGCAGCCCCCGCCGAGACAGGAATGAGCAGTTCTTC
TRBV28,-,TRBJ2-6,TRBD1,CASSLGQIGGANVLTF,TGTGCCAGCAGTCTGGGACAGATCGGTGGGGCCAACGTCCTGACTTTC
TRBV7-9,few,TRBJ1-6,-,CASSQIGQHNSPLHF,TGTGCCAGCAGCCAAATCGGACAGCATAATTCACCCCTCCACTTT
TRBV6-6,-,TRBJ2-1,-,CASSYYSGNEQFF,TGTGCCAGCAGTTACTATTCGGGAAATGAGCAGTTCTTC